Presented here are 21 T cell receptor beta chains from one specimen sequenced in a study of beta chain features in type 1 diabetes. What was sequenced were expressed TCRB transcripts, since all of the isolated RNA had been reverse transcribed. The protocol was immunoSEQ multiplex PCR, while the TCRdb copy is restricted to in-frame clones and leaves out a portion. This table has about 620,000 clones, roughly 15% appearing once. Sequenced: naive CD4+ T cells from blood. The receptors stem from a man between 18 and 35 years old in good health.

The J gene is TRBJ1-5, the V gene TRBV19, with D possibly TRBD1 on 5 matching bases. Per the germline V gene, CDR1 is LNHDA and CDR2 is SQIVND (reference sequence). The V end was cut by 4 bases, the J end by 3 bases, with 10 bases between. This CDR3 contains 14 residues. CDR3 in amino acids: CASSTRQINQPQHF. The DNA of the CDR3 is TGTGCCAGTAGTACCAGACAGATCAATCAGCCCCAGCATTTT. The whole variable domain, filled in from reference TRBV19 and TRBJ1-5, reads DGGITQSPKYLFRKEGQNVTLSCEQNLNHDAMYWYRQDPGQGLRLIYYSQIVNDFQKGDIAEGYSVSREKKESFPLTVTSAQKNPTAFYLCASSTRQINQPQHFGDGTRLSIL.

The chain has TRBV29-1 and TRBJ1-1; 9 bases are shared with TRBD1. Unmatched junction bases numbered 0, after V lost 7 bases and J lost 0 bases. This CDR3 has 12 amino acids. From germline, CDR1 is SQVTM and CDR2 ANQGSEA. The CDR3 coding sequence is TGCAGCGGGGACAGGGTGAACACTGAAGCTTTCTTT. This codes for CSGDRVNTEAFF. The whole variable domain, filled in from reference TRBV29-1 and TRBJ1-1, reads SAVISQKPSRDICQRGTSLTIQCQVDSQVTMMFWYRQQPGQSLTLIATANQGSEATYESGFVIDKFPISRPNLTFSTLTVSNMSPEDSSIYLCSGDRVNTEAFFGQGTRLTVV.

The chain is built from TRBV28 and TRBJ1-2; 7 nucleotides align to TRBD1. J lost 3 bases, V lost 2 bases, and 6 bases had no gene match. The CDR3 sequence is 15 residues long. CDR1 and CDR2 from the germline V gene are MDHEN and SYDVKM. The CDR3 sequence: CASSLTTGIYYGYTF. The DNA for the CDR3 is TGTGCCAGCAGTTTAACGACAGGGATTTACTATGGCTACACCTTC.

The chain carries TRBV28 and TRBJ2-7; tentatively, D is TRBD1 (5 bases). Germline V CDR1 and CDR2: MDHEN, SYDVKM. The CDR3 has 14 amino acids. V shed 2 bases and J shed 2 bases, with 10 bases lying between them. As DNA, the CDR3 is TGTGCCAGCAGTTTAGCAGGGAAAACCTACGAGCAGTACTTC. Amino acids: CASSLAGKTYEQYF.

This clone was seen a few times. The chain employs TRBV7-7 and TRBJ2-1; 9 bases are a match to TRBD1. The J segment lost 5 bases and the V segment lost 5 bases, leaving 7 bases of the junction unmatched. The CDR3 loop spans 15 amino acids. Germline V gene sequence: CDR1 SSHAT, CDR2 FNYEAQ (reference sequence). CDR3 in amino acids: CASSIGTGINNEQFF. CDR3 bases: TGTGCCAGCAGCATAGGGACAGGGATTAACAATGAGCAGTTCTTC. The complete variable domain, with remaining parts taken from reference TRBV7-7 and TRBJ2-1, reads GAGVSQSPRYKVTKRGQDVTLRCDPISSHATLYWYQQALGQGPEFLTYFNYEAQPDKSGLPSDRFSAERPEGSISTLTIQRTEQRDSAMYRCASSIGTGINNEQFFGPGTRLTVL.

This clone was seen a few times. The CDR3 spells CASSAQGANTEAFF. DNA for the CDR3: TGTGCCAGCAGCGCACAGGGGGCGAACACTGAAGCTTTCTTT. The rearrangement uses TRBV7-2 and TRBJ1-1; 9 nucleotides agree with TRBD1. The CDR3 length is 14 residues. CDR1 and CDR2 (germline): SGHTA, FQGNSA. Unmatched junction bases numbered 2, after V lost 5 bases and J lost 1 base. The full variable domain, in which reference TRBV7-2 and TRBJ1-1 provide the parts outside the CDR3, is GAGVSQSPSNKVTEKGKDVELRCDPISGHTALYWYRQSLGQGLEFLIYFQGNSAPDKSGLPSDRFSAERTGGSVSTLTIQRTQQEDSAVYLCASSAQGANTEAFFGQGTRLTVV.

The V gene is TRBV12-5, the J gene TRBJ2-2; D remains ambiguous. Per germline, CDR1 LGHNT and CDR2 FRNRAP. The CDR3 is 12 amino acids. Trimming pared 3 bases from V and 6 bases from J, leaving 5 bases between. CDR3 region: CASGLSAGELFF. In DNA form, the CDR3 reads TGTGCTAGTGGTTTATCCGCCGGGGAGCTGTTTTTT.

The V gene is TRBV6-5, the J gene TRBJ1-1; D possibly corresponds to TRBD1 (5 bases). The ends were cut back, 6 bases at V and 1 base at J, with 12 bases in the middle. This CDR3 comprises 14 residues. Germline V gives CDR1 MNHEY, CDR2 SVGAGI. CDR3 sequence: CASSSGGSNTEAFF. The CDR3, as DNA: TGTGCCAGCAGCTCGGGGGGTTCGAACACTGAAGCTTTCTTT.

The CDR3 loop is CASNAQGSGNTIYF. CDR3 nucleotide sequence: TGTGCCAGCAACGCTCAGGGTTCTGGAAACACCATATATTTT. This chain links TRBV9 with TRBJ1-3; TRBD1 is a possible D gene (5 bases). The CDR3 contains 14 residues. V dropped 6 bases and J dropped 1 base, with 11 bases sitting between them. Germline V gives CDR1 SGDLS, CDR2 YYNGEE. The full variable domain, rest sourced from reference TRBV9 and TRBJ1-3, is DSGVTQTPKHLITATGQRVTLRCSPRSGDLSVYWYQQSLDQGLQFLIQYYNGEERAKGNILERFSAQQFPDLHSELNLSSLELGDSALYFCASNAQGSGNTIYFGEGSWLTVV.

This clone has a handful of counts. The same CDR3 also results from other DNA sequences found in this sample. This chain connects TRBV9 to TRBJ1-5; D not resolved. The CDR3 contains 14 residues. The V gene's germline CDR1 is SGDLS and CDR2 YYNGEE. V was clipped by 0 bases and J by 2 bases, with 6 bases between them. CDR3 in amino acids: CASSVGTGNQPQHF. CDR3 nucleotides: TGTGCCAGCAGCGTAGGGACGGGCAATCAGCCCCAGCATTTT.

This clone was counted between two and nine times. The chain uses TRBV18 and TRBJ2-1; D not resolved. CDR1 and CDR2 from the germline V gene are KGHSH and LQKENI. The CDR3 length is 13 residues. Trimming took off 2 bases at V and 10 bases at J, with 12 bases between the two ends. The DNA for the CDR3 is TGTGCCAGCTCACCAGATTCAGTATCCGAGCAGTTCTTC. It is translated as CASSPDSVSEQFF.

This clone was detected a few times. The CDR3 DNA follows: TGTGCCAGCAGCTCCACAGGGATAACTGAAGCTTTCTTT. This encodes CASSSTGITEAFF. The V gene is TRBV7-9, the J gene TRBJ1-1; maybe TRBD1 (6 bases). Trimming took 4 bases from V and 5 from J, leaving 11 bases between them. Germline V gene lookup returns CDR1 SEHNR and CDR2 FQNEAQ (reference sequence). This CDR3 comprises 13 residues.

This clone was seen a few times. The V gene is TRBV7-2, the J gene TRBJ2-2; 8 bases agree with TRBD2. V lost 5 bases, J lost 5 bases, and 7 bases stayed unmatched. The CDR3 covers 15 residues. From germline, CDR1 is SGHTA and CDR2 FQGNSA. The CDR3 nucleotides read TGTGCCAGCAGCAAAGGACTAGCTGGAACCGGGGAGCTGTTTTTT. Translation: CASSKGLAGTGELFF.

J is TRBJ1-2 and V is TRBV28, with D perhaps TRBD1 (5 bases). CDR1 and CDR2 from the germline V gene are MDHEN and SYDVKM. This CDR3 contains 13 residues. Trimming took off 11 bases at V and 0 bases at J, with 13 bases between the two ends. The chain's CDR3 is CACRTTSNYGYTF. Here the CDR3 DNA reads TGTGCCTGTCGGACAACTTCTAACTATGGCTACACCTTC.

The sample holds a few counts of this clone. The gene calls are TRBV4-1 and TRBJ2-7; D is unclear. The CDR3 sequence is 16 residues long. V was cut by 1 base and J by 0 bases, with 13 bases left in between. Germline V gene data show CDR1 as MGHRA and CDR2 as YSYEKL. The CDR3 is CASSQVSATSSYEQYF. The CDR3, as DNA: TGCGCCAGCAGCCAAGTGTCAGCTACGAGCTCCTACGAGCAGTACTTC.

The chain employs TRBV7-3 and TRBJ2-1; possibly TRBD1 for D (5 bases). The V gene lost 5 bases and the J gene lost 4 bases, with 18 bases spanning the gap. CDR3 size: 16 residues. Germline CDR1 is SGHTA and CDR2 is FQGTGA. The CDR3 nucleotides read TGTGCCAGCAGCCATGGACAAGGTAGAGCTTACAATGAGCAGTTCTTC. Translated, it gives CASSHGQGRAYNEQFF. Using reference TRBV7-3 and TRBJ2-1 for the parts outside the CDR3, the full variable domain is GAGVSQTPSNKVTEKGKYVELRCDPISGHTALYWYRQSLGQGPEFLIYFQGTGAADDSGLPNDRFFAVRPEGSVSTLKIQRTERGDSAVYLCASSHGQGRAYNEQFFGPGTRLTVL.

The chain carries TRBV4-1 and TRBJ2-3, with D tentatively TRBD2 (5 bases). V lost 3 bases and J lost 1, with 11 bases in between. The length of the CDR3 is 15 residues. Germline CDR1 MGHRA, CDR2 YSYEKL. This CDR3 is CASSHLAGGTDTQYF. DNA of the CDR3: TGCGCCAGCAGCCACCTAGCTGGGGGCACAGATACGCAGTATTTT.

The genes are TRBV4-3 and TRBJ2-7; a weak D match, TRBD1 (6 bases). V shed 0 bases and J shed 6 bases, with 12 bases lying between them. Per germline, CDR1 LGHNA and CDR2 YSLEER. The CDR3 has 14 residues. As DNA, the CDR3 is TGCGCCAGCAGCCAAGACCCCAGGGGCGGCGAGCAGTACTTC. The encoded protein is CASSQDPRGGEQYF.

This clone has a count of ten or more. The CDR3 DNA follows: TGTGCCAGCAGCACCCGAGGTGGGACGCAGTATTTT. Translated: CASSTRGGTQYF. V gene TRBV7-2 combines with J gene TRBJ2-3; D unclear. Trimming stripped 5 bases from V and 9 bases from J, with 12 bases between. The CDR3 is 12 residues long. Germline V gives CDR1 SGHTA, CDR2 FQGNSA.

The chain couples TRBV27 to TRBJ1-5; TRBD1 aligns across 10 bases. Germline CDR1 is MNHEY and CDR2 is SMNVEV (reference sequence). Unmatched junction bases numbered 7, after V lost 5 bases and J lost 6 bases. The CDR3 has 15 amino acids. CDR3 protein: CASSPVTGGGQPQHF. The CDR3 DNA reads TGTGCCAGCAGTCCAGTGACAGGGGGCGGTCAGCCCCAGCATTTT.

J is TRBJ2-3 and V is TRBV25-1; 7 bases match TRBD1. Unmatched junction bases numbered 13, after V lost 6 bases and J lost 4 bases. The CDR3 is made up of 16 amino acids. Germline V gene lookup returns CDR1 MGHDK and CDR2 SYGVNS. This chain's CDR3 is CASSRYRATGADTQYF. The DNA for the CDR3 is TGTGCCAGCAGCCGGTACAGGGCCACAGGGGCAGATACGCAGTATTTT.